A selection of T cell receptor beta chains follows, all from one sample in a study of blood T cell repertoires in COVID-19. The assay was immunoSEQ multiplex PCR, and TCRdb's table has in-frame clones only and misses some. The sample carries 200,000 to 300,000 clones, approximately 86% recorded once. The sequencing input was peripheral blood. Source of these receptors: a man under 40 with active or convalescent COVID-19. Both conserved end residues are part of each CDR3. D genes are given only for firm matches. A row's size may be missing; if present it is once, few, many or a size class.

V,size,length,D,J,CDR3,DNA
TRBV12-3/TRBV12-4,.,13,.,TRBJ1-1,CASSLTRSTEAFF,TGTGCCAGCAGTTTAACGAGGTCCACTGAAGCTTTCTTT
TRBV4-1,.,14,TRBD2,TRBJ2-7,CASSQEPGGVEQYF,TGCGCCAGCAGCCAAGAACCGGGAGGGGTAGAGCAGTACTTC
TRBV11-2,few,15,TRBD1,TRBJ1-1,CASTSGQGEQTEAFF,TGTGCCAGCACCTCGGGACAGGGCGAACAAACTGAAGCTTTCTTT
TRBV6-5,.,11,.,TRBJ1-2,CASRGDYGYTF,TGTGCCAGCAGGGGAGACTATGGCTACACCTTC
TRBV21-1,.,9,.,TRBJ1-2,CASSPRTPF,TGTGCCAGCAGCCCGCGGACACCTTTC
TRBV11-2,.,17,TRBD2,TRBJ2-7,CASSSLGGGSSGYEQYF,TGTGCCAGCAGCTCCCTAGGCGGGGGGAGTAGCGGGTACGAGCAGTACTTC
TRBV19,once,14,TRBD1,TRBJ2-2,CASRGDRVTGELFF,TGTGCCAGTAGAGGGGACAGGGTCACCGGGGAGCTGTTTTTT
TRBV6-5,.,15,.,TRBJ2-3,CASSLLQGYGDTQYF,TGTGCCAGCAGTCTTCTACAGGGTTACGGAGATACGCAGTATTTT
TRBV11-2,once,14,.,TRBJ1-6,CASSPDRFSSPLHF,TGTGCCAGCAGCCCCGACAGGTTTAGTTCACCCCTCCACTTT
TRBV30,.,14,.,TRBJ1-2,CAWSPGGGDYGYTF,TGTGCCTGGAGCCCCGGCGGGGGAGACTATGGCTACACCTTC
TRBV7-3,.,15,.,TRBJ2-3,CASSPRRAGADTQYF,TGTGCCAGCAGCCCTCGGCGGGCCGGGGCAGATACGCAGTATTTT
TRBV19,.,17,TRBD2,TRBJ2-5,CASSMGLIAGGKETQYF,TGTGCCAGTAGTATGGGGCTAATAGCGGGGGGGAAAGAGACCCAGTACTTC
TRBV6-2/TRBV6-3,.,14,.,TRBJ1-1,CASSRTAGNTEAFF,TGTGCCAGCAGTCGGACAGCTGGAAACACTGAAGCTTTCTTT
TRBV2,.,15,TRBD1,TRBJ2-5,CASTRVTGVGETQYF,TGTGCCAGCACCAGAGTTACAGGGGTGGGAGAGACCCAGTACTTC
TRBV19,few,15,.,TRBJ1-6,CASGAGTSFNSPLHF,TGTGCCAGTGGCGCCGGGACATCTTTTAATTCACCCCTCCACTTT
TRBV3-1/TRBV3-2,.,16,TRBD1,TRBJ2-5,CASSQDMGQGEETQYF,TGTGCCAGCAGCCAAGATATGGGACAGGGGGAAGAGACCCAGTACTTC
TRBV9,few,14,.,TRBJ1-5,CASSNGQRNQPQHF,TGTGCCAGCAGCAATGGACAGCGCAATCAGCCCCAGCATTTT
TRBV5-5,.,12,.,TRBJ1-1,CASSRTGSEAFF,TGTGCCAGCAGCAGAACCGGGAGTGAAGCTTTCTTT
TRBV11-1,.,14,.,TRBJ2-5,CASSLAGRQETQYF,TGTGCCAGCAGCTTAGCTGGCAGGCAAGAGACCCAGTACTTC
TRBV29-1,.,15,.,TRBJ2-2,CSVVGGSRATGELFF,TGCAGCGTTGTGGGGGGTTCAAGAGCCACCGGGGAGCTGTTTTTT
TRBV9,.,15,.,TRBJ1-3,CASSVDGFGGNTIYF,TGTGCCAGCAGCGTAGACGGGTTCGGTGGAAACACCATATATTTT
TRBV7-8,.,15,.,TRBJ2-2,CASSPGGRDGGELFF,TGTGCCAGCAGCCCAGGGGGGCGGGACGGCGGGGAGCTGTTTTTT
TRBV5-1,.,13,.,TRBJ2-5,CASSLDTQETQYF,TGCGCCAGCAGCTTGGATACTCAAGAGACCCAGTACTTC
TRBV6-4,.,14,TRBD1,TRBJ2-5,CASLPGQGQETQYF,TGTGCCAGCCTCCCGGGACAGGGCCAAGAGACCCAGTACTTC
TRBV13,.,14,.,TRBJ2-3,CASSLGPGTDTQYF,TGTGCCAGCAGCTTGGGCCCGGGGACAGATACGCAGTATTTT
TRBV18,.,15,TRBD1,TRBJ1-2,CASSPRLQGNYGYTF,TGTGCCAGCTCACCACGTTTACAGGGGAACTATGGCTACACCTTC
TRBV6-2/TRBV6-3,.,18,.,TRBJ1-4,CASSYPGYPIARREKLFF,TGTGCCAGCAGTTACCCGGGGTACCCCATCGCCAGACGCGAAAAACTGTTTTTT
TRBV10-2,few,15,TRBD1,TRBJ1-1,CASSPGTGWSTEAFF,TGCGCCAGCAGTCCCGGGACAGGGTGGAGCACTGAAGCTTTCTTT